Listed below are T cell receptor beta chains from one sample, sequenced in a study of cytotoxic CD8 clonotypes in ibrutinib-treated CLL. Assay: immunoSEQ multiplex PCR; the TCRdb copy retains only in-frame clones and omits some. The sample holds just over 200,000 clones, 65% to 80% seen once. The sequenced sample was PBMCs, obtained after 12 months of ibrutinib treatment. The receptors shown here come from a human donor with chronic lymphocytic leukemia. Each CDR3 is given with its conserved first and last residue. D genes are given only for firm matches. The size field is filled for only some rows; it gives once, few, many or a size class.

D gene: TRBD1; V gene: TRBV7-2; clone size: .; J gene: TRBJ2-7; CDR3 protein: CASQGQGGYEQYF; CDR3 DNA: TGTGCCAGCCAAGGACAGGGAGGTTACGAGCAGTACTTC
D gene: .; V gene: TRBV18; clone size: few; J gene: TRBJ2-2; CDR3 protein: CASSPPNRGSGLTGELFF; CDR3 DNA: TGTGCCAGCTCACCACCCAACAGGGGTTCGGGACTCACCGGGGAGCTGTTTTTT
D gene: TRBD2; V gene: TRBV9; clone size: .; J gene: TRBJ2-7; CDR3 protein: CASSVVPSGSPEQYF; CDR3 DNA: TGTGCCAGCAGCGTAGTACCTAGCGGGAGCCCCGAGCAGTACTTC
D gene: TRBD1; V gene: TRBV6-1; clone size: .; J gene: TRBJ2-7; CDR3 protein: CASTGGATGAYEQYF; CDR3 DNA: TGTGCCAGCACCGGGGGCGCGACAGGGGCCTACGAGCAGTACTTC
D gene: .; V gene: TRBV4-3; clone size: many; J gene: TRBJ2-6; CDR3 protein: CASSQESGSGANVLTF; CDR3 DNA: TGCGCCAGCAGCCAAGAGAGCGGCTCTGGGGCCAACGTCCTGACTTTC
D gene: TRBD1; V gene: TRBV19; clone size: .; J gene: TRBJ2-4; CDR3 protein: CASQTPGQGRHQNIQYF; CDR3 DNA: TGTGCCAGCCAGACCCCGGGACAGGGGCGACATCAGAACATTCAGTACTTC
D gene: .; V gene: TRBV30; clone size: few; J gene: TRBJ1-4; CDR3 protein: CAWSEGLEKLFF; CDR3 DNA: TGTGCCTGGAGTGAGGGACTAGAAAAACTGTTTTTT
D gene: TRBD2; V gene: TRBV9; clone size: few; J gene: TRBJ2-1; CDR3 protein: CASSVAPSGSLYEQFF; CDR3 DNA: TGTGCCAGCAGCGTAGCTCCTAGCGGGAGTTTATATGAGCAGTTCTTC
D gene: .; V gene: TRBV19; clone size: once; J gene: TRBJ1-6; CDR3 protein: CASHRQGNSPLHF; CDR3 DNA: TGTGCCAGTCACCGGCAGGGCAACTCACCCCTCCACTTT
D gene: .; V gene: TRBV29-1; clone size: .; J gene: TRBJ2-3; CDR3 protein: CSVDSAGSTDTQYF; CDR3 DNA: TGCAGCGTTGACTCTGCGGGGAGCACAGATACGCAGTATTTT
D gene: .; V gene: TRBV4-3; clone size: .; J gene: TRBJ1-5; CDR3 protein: CASSQDPGQDQPQHF; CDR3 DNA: TGCGCCAGCAGCCAAGACCCGGGCCAAGATCAGCCCCAGCATTTT
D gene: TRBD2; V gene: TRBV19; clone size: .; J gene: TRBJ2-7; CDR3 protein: CASSLLAGGGEQYF; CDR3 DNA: TGTGCCAGTAGCCTACTAGCGGGAGGGGGAGAGCAGTACTTC
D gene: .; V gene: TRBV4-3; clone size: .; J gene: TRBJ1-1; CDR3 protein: CASSQIWSGPAGTDTEAFF; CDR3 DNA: TGCGCCAGCAGCCAAATCTGGAGCGGGCCCGCGGGCACGGACACTGAAGCTTTCTTT
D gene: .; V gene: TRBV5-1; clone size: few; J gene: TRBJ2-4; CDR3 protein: CASSLGPVAKNIQYF; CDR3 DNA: TGCGCCAGCAGCTTGGGCCCGGTAGCCAAAAACATTCAGTACTTC
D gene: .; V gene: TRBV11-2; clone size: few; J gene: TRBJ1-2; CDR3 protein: CASSLGLDYGYTF; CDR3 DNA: TGTGCCAGCAGCTTGGGGTTAGACTATGGCTACACCTTC
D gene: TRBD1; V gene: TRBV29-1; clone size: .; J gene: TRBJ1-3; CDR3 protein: CSVEDQADRGNTIYF; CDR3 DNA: TGCAGCGTTGAAGATCAGGCGGACAGGGGAAACACCATATATTTT
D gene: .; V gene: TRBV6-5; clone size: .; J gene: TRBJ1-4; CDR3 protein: CASSYDRQKLFF; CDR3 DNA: TGTGCCAGCAGTTACGATCGGCAAAAACTGTTTTTT
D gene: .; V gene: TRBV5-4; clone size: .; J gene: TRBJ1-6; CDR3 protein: CASSLGQLNSPLHF; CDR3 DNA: TGTGCCAGCAGCTTGGGACAGCTGAATTCACCCCTCCACTTT
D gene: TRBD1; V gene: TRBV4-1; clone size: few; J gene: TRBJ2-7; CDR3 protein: CASSQGDSSYEQYF; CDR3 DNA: TGCGCCAGCAGCCAAGGGGACAGCTCCTACGAGCAGTACTTC
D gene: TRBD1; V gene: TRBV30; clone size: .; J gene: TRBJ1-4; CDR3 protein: CAWSRDRTNEKLFF; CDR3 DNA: TGTGCCTGGAGTCGGGACAGAACTAATGAAAAACTGTTTTTT
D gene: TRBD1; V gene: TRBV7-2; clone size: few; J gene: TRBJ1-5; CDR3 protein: CASSLVRGNQPQHF; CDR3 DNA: TGTGCCAGCAGCTTAGTCAGGGGGAATCAGCCCCAGCATTTT
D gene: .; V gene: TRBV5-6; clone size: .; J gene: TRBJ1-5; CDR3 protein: CASSLGQVPYNQPQHF; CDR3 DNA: TGTGCCAGCAGCTTGGGGCAGGTCCCTTACAATCAGCCCCAGCATTTT
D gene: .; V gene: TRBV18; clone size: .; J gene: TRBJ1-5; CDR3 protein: CASSPAGERAGNQPQHF; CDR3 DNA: TGTGCCAGCTCACCCGCTGGGGAAAGGGCTGGCAATCAGCCCCAGCATTTT
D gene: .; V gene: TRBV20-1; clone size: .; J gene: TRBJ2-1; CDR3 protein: CSAPRRVQFF; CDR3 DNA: TGCAGTGCTCCTAGAAGGGTTCAGTTCTTC
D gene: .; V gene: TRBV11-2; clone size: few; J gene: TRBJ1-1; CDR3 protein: CAGRRGLNTEAFF; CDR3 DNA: TGTGCCGGCCGGCGGGGTTTGAACACTGAAGCTTTCTTT
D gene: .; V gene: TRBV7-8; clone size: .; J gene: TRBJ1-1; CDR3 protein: CASSFSGNTEAFF; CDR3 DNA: TGTGCCAGCAGCTTTTCGGGAAACACTGAAGCTTTCTTT
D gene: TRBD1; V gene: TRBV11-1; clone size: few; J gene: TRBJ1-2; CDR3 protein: CASSLDPGTADYGYTF; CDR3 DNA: TGTGCCAGCAGCTTAGACCCCGGGACAGCTGACTATGGCTACACCTTC
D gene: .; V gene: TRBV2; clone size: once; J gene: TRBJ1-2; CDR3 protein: CASSEGRQLYGYTF; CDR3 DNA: TGTGCCAGCAGTGAGGGCAGACAACTTTATGGCTACACCTTC
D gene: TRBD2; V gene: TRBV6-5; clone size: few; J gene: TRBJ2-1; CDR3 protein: CASSYSAGGRNEQFF; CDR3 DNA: TGTGCCAGCAGTTACTCGGCGGGGGGGCGGAATGAGCAGTTCTTC
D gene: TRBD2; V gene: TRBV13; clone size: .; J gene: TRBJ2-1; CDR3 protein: CASSFAGGQNNEQFF; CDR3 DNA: TGTGCCAGCAGCTTTGCGGGGGGGCAAAACAATGAGCAGTTCTTC
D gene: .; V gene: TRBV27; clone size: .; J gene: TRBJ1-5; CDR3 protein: CASSFRGSNQPQHF; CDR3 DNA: TGTGCCAGCAGTTTCCGAGGGAGCAATCAGCCCCAGCATTTT
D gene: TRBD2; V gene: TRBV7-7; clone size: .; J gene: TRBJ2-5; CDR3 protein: CASSLLAGLQETQYF; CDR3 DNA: TGTGCTAGCAGCCTATTAGCGGGACTCCAAGAGACCCAGTACTTC
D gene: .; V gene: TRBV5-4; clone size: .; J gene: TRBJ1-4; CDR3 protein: CASSAFRGTNEKLFF; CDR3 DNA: TGTGCCAGCAGCGCCTTCAGGGGAACTAATGAAAAACTGTTTTTT
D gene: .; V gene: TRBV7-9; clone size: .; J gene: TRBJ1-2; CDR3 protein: CVLPGGGYTF; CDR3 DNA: TGTGTTTTACCCGGGGGAGGCTACACCTTC
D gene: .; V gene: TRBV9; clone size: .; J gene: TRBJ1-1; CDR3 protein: CASSGPNTEAFF; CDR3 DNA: TGTGCCAGCAGCGGCCCGAACACTGAAGCTTTCTTT
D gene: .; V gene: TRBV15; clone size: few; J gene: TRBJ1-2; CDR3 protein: CATSGGQNNYGYTF; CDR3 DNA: TGTGCCACCAGCGGTGGACAGAATAACTATGGCTACACCTTC
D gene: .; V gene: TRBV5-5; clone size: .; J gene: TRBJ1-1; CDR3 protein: CASSLVLSVRTNTEAFF; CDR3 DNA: TGTGCCAGCAGCTTGGTTTTGTCTGTCAGAACGAACACTGAAGCTTTCTTT
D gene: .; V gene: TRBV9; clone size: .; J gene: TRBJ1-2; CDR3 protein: CASSAQGGPNYGYTF; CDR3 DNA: TGTGCCAGCAGCGCACAGGGAGGGCCTAACTATGGCTACACCTTC
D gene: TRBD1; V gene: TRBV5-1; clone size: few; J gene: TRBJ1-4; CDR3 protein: CASRTGGEKLFF; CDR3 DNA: TGCGCCAGCAGGACAGGGGGCGAAAAACTGTTTTTT